The next 31 T cell receptor beta chains were all read from a single sample in a study of T-cell reconstitution after alpha-beta-depleted transplantation in children. Preparation of the TCRbeta library involved a method that used unique molecular identifiers. In TCRdb, the PCR reads were re-called with MiXCR into one record per CDR3 protein. The data contain 250,000 to 400,000 distinct CDR3 sequences, around 25% of them singletons. Material: PBMCs, mostly from graft donor cells, obtained 180 days after TCRalphabeta/CD19-depleted stem cell transplant. These receptors all stem from a male patient younger than 18 who had a stem cell transplant for acute lymphoblastic leukemia, so the T cells may come from the graft donor.

This sequence joins TRBV5-5 and TRBJ2-1; TRBD1 matches at 8 bases. V shed 0 bases and J 3 bases; nucleotides not matched to a gene: 2. This CDR3 comprises 15 residues. Germline V gives CDR1 SGHKS, CDR2 YYEKEE (reference sequence). For the CDR3, the DNA is TGTGCCAGCAGCTTGGGGACAGGGATCTACAATGAGCAGTTCTTC. Translation: CASSLGTGIYNEQFF.

This rearrangement joins TRBV4-2 to TRBJ1-1; 8 bases agree with TRBD1. There are 16 residues in the CDR3. V shed 1 base, J shed 7 bases, and the junction held 11 bases outside the gene matches. Germline V lookup: CDR1 LGHNA, CDR2 YNFKEQ. The CDR3 reads CASSQVTSDREIEAFF. CDR3 in DNA: TGTGCCAGCAGCCAAGTCACGTCGGACAGGGAAATTGAAGCTTTCTTT.

This clonotype was detected only a few times. The chain links TRBV5-1 to TRBJ2-5, with TRBD2 identical over 10 bases. The CDR3 sequence is 15 residues long. CDR1 SGHRS and CDR2 YFSETQ come from the germline V gene. V shed 3 bases and J 4 bases; nucleotides not matched to a gene: 6. CDR3 residues: CASSSALAGRETQYF. CDR3 coding DNA: TGCGCCAGCAGCTCGGCACTAGCGGGAAGAGAGACCCAGTACTTC.

This clonotype was picked up many times. This chain joins TRBV10-3 and TRBJ1-1; tentative D call: TRBD1 (6 bases). V was pared by 9 bases and J by 2 bases, with 10 bases between. This CDR3 contains 12 residues. The V gene's germline CDR1 is ENHRY and CDR2 SYGVKD. CDR3 region: CAIGQQNTEAFF. The CDR3 nucleotides read TGTGCCATTGGACAGCAAAACACTGAAGCTTTCTTT.

Here the CDR3 DNA reads TGTGCCAGCAGTACACCGAGCGGGAGGAACACCTACGAGCAGTACTTC. It specifies CASSTPSGRNTYEQYF. This chain uses TRBV12-3 or TRBV12-4 with TRBJ2-7; the match to TRBD2 covers 9 bases. Trimming removed 5 bases from V and 2 bases from J; junction bases left unmatched: 10. The CDR3 is 16 residues long.

On this clonotype itself: One end of the junction varies from germline; a read error may be responsible. The chain couples TRBV14 to TRBJ2-1; TRBD2 aligns across 8 bases. The CDR3 loop spans 14 amino acids. Per germline, CDR1 SGHDN and CDR2 FVKESK. CDR3: CASSQDLRSGSIIF. The CDR3 DNA is TGTGCCAGCAGCCAAGACCTCCGAAGCGGGAGTATAATCTTC.

The rearrangement links TRBV7-9 to TRBJ2-5, with 12 bases fitting TRBD2. Unmatched junction bases numbered 7, after V lost 4 bases and J lost 7 bases. This CDR3 has 15 amino acids. The germline gives CDR1 SEHNR, CDR2 FQNEAQ (reference sequence). The CDR3, as DNA: TGTGCCAGCAGCTCCCGGACTAGCGGGACTGCGACCCAGTACTTC. Translated, it gives CASSSRTSGTATQYF.

The V and J genes are TRBV29-1 and TRBJ1-6; TRBD1 agrees at 7 bases. The CDR3 extends over 14 amino acids. The trim removed 7 bases at V and 4 bases at J, leaving 7 bases unmatched. The germline V gene encodes CDR1 SQVTM and CDR2 ANQGSEA. The CDR3 spells CSAWTGVYNSPLHF. CDR3 in DNA: TGCAGCGCCTGGACAGGAGTATATAATTCACCCCTCCACTTT.

This clonotype showed up just a few times. The CDR3: CASSHPGLAYNEQFF. The CDR3 DNA reads TGTGCCAGCAGTCATCCGGGACTAGCTTACAATGAGCAGTTCTTC. The chain is built from TRBV7-6 and TRBJ2-1; 9 nucleotides align to TRBD2. Looked up from germline, CDR1 is SGHVS and CDR2 is FNYEAQ. The CDR3 is 15 residues long. V shed 6 bases and J 4 bases; nucleotides not matched to a gene: 7.

V usage is TRBV4-1 and J usage is TRBJ2-3; D not certain. Trimming removed 1 base at V and 0 bases at J, with 11 bases between. Germline assignment: CDR1 MGHRA and CDR2 YSYEKL. This CDR3 has 16 amino acids. The CDR3 DNA is TGCGCCAGCAGCCAAGTTGCGGACCCGAGCACAGATACGCAGTATTTT. Translation gives CASSQVADPSTDTQYF.

This chain joins TRBV5-5 and TRBJ2-7; 7 bases map to TRBD2. CDR3 length equals 14 residues. The germline gives CDR1 SGHKS, CDR2 YYEKEE (reference sequence). J gave up 2 bases and V 0 bases, and 2 bases lay outside the gene matches. The CDR3 nucleotides are TGTGCCAGCAGCTTGGCCCTAGCGGCCTACGAGCAGTACTTC. Protein sequence: CASSLALAAYEQYF.

This clonotype was counted only a few times. This chain connects TRBV15 to TRBJ2-2; D is undetermined. In germline, CDR1 is LNHNV, CDR2 YYDKDF (reference sequence). The CDR3 has 15 residues. V was shortened by 2 bases and J by 4 bases, with 11 bases between the two germline ends. The CDR3 DNA reads TGTGCCACCAGCAGATCTTTAGAAATCACCGGGGAGCTGTTTTTT. The encoded protein is CATSRSLEITGELFF.

The J gene is TRBJ2-7, the V gene TRBV5-1, with a weak D call TRBD2 (6 bases). CDR3 length equals 13 residues. Deletions cut 0 bases from V and 10 bases from J, with 14 bases between. Germline CDR1 is SGHRS and CDR2 is YFSETQ. The CDR3 region is CASSLGAGNGQYF. In DNA form, the CDR3 reads TGCGCCAGCAGCTTGGGGGCGGGGAACGGTCAGTACTTC.

The V and J genes are TRBV7-2 and TRBJ2-2; 8 bases align to TRBD2. CDR3 length: 17 residues. With V trimmed by 2 bases and J by 5 bases, 10 bases remained unmatched. Germline V gene sequence: CDR1 SGHTA, CDR2 FQGNSA. The CDR3 coding sequence is TGTGCCAGCAGCTTAAGAGGACTAGCTGGTCGTACCGGGGAGCTGTTTTTT. Protein product: CASSLRGLAGRTGELFF.

The V gene is TRBV20-1, the J gene TRBJ2-2; 10 bases are a match to TRBD2. CDR3 length: 17 residues. The germline CDR1 and CDR2 sequences are DFQATT and SNEGSKA (reference sequence). Trimming removed 1 base from V and 5 bases from J; junction bases left unmatched: 10. The CDR3 nucleotides read TGCAGTGCTAGAGCGGGAGTAGCGGGGGGTATTACCGGGGAGCTGTTTTTT. This translates into CSARAGVAGGITGELFF.

The rearrangement joins TRBV24-1 to TRBJ2-1; maybe TRBD1 (6 bases). Looked up from germline, CDR1 is KGHDR and CDR2 is SFDVKD. V lost 0 bases, J lost 12 bases, and 14 bases lay in between. This CDR3 has 14 residues. The CDR3 here is CATSDLSGTQGQFF. The CDR3 coding sequence is TGTGCCACCAGTGATTTGAGTGGGACACAAGGGCAGTTCTTC.

This clonotype was observed a few times. In DNA, the CDR3 is TGCAGCGTTTCGATAGCGCCCCACTACGAGCAGTACTTC. This encodes CSVSIAPHYEQYF. The chain links TRBV29-1 to TRBJ2-7, with D tentatively TRBD2 (5 bases). Trimming stripped 5 bases from V and 3 bases from J, with 14 bases between. Germline CDR1 and CDR2: SQVTM and ANQGSEA. The CDR3 runs to 13 residues.

The genes are TRBV6-2 or TRBV6-3 and TRBJ2-1, with 10 bases lining up with TRBD2. V gave up 8 bases and J gave up 2 bases; unmatched junction bases: 12. The CDR3 has 17 amino acids. Germline-derived CDR1 and CDR2 are MNHEY and SVGEGT. As DNA, the CDR3 is TGTGCCAGCCTAACCGGGGTAGCGGGAGGCCCCTACAATGAGCAGTTCTTC. Its translation: CASLTGVAGGPYNEQFF.

This clonotype appeared once. The V gene is TRBV20-1, the J gene TRBJ2-1; TRBD2 matches at 14 bases. The length of the CDR3 is 15 residues. With 5 bases clipped from V and 8 bases from J, the junction kept 8 bases outside the gene matches. CDR1 is DFQATT and CDR2 is SNEGSKA in the germline V gene (reference sequence). Here the CDR3 reads CSAPGLAGVFHEQFF. The CDR3 nucleotides read TGCAGTGCTCCGGGACTAGCGGGAGTGTTTCATGAGCAGTTCTTC.

In this sample, this clonotype turned up a few times. The chain has TRBV7-9 and TRBJ2-7, with D perhaps TRBD2 (5 bases). This CDR3 region has 14 residues. CDR1 is SEHNR and CDR2 is FQNEAQ in the germline V gene (reference sequence). V was shortened by 5 bases and J by 1 base, with 12 bases between the two germline ends. In DNA, the CDR3 is TGTGCCAGCAGCCGGACGGAGGAGTCCTACGAGCAGTACTTC. Protein product: CASSRTEESYEQYF.

Only a few counts were recorded for this clonotype. This chain connects TRBV5-1 to TRBJ1-6; D gene ambiguous. The germline V and J ends were trimmed by 4 bases and 10 bases, with 15 bases remaining between them. The CDR3 spans 14 residues. Germline CDR1 and CDR2: SGHRS and YFSETQ. Here the CDR3 DNA reads TGCGCCAGCAGCGCGGTTGAGGGAGGGTCACCCCTCCACTTT. As protein: CASSAVEGGSPLHF.

This clonotype was seen only a few times. This sequence joins TRBV3-1 and TRBJ2-2, with a possible D match to TRBD2 (6 bases). The CDR3 contains 16 residues. Germline CDR1 reads LGHDT; CDR2 reads YNNKEL (reference sequence). Trimming took 1 base from V and 4 from J, leaving 13 bases between them. CDR3 nucleotide sequence: TGTGCCAGCAGCCAAGTTAGGGGACTTAGCACCGGGGAGCTGTTTTTT. As protein: CASSQVRGLSTGELFF.

The chain combines TRBV7-9 with TRBJ2-2, with TRBD1 matching over 7 bases. The CDR3 is 17 residues long. Germline V gene lookup returns CDR1 SEHNR and CDR2 FQNEAQ (reference sequence). J gave up 6 bases and V 0 bases, and 10 bases lay outside the gene matches. CDR3 region: CASSLAREYRGAGELFF. CDR3 DNA: TGTGCCAGCAGCTTAGCCCGTGAATACAGGGGAGCCGGGGAGCTGTTTTTT.

This rearrangement joins TRBV20-1 to TRBJ2-2; 10 positions agree with TRBD2. With 0 bases clipped from V and 6 bases from J, the junction kept 16 bases outside the gene matches. Germline lookup yields CDR1 DFQATT and CDR2 SNEGSKA (reference sequence). The CDR3 runs 19 residues. In DNA form, the CDR3 reads TGCAGTGCTAGAGAGGCTAGCGGGAGATTGATGATTATTTCCGGGGAGCTGTTTTTT. Translation gives CSAREASGRLMIISGELFF.

This clonotype has just a few counts. The chain is built from TRBV18 and TRBJ2-2; D not certain. The CDR3 has 15 amino acids. With 2 bases removed from V and 3 bases from J, the gap between germline ends came to 10 bases. Germline assignment: CDR1 KGHSH and CDR2 LQKENI. In nucleotides, the CDR3 is TGTGCCAGCTCACCAAAATCCTCGCACACCGGGGAGCTGTTTTTT. Translated: CASSPKSSHTGELFF. The full variable domain, with the rest looked up from reference TRBV18 and TRBJ2-2, is NAGVMQNPRHLVRRRGQEARLRCSPMKGHSHVYWYRQLPEEGLKFMVYLQKENIIDESGMPKERFSAEFPKEGPSILRIQQVVRGDSAAYFCASSPKSSHTGELFFGEGSRLTVL.

The V call is TRBV12-3 or TRBV12-4, the J call TRBJ1-3; possible D gene TRBD1, 5 bases. The CDR3 totals 15 residues. Trimming shortened V by 6 bases and J by 0 bases, and 12 bases separated the two germline ends. CDR3 loop: CASSRDGISGNTIYF. The CDR3 coding sequence is TGTGCCAGCAGCCGGGACGGGATCTCTGGAAACACCATATATTTT.

The chain couples TRBV28 to TRBJ1-1; 9 bases agree with TRBD1. V shed 2 bases, J shed 3 bases, and the junction held 16 bases outside the gene matches. Germline CDR1 reads MDHEN; CDR2 reads SYDVKM. This CDR3 region has 19 residues. The CDR3 DNA reads TGTGCCAGCAGTTTAGGGGGACAGGGATTCCGCGCAGGGGACACTGAAGCTTTCTTT. Translation: CASSLGGQGFRAGDTEAFF.

V gene TRBV12-3 or TRBV12-4 combines with J gene TRBJ2-7; no clear D. This CDR3 comprises 15 residues. The V end lost 2 bases, the J end lost 1 base, and 12 bases lay between the germline ends. CDR3 region: CASSLIHDPSYEQYF. CDR3 bases: TGTGCCAGCAGTTTAATCCACGACCCTTCCTACGAGCAGTACTTC.

This chain connects TRBV5-1 to TRBJ2-1; 10 bases match TRBD2. Per germline, CDR1 SGHRS and CDR2 YFSETQ. The junction had 0 bases not matched to a gene; V was cut back by 0 bases and J by 0 bases. The CDR3 totals 16 residues. CDR3 sequence: CASSLASGGSYNEQFF. For the CDR3, the DNA is TGCGCCAGCAGCTTGGCTAGCGGGGGCTCCTACAATGAGCAGTTCTTC.

This sequence joins TRBV15 and TRBJ2-7; a weak D match, TRBD2 (6 bases). From germline, CDR1 is LNHNV and CDR2 YYDKDF (reference sequence). V lost 0 bases to trimming and J lost 2 bases, with 14 bases between them. The CDR3 is 16 residues long. CDR3 DNA sequence: TGTGCCACCAGCAGAGACGCGGGACCCTCCACCTACGAGCAGTACTTC. As protein: CATSRDAGPSTYEQYF.

The chain combines TRBV5-1 with TRBJ2-3, with 8 bases identical to TRBD2. V lost 3 bases and J lost 6; bases outside the gene matches: 6. Germline V gives CDR1 SGHRS, CDR2 YFSETQ. The CDR3 covers 14 residues. As DNA, the CDR3 is TGCGCCAGCAGCTCCGGGACTAGTAGGGATACGCAGTATTTT. Translating it yields CASSSGTSRDTQYF.